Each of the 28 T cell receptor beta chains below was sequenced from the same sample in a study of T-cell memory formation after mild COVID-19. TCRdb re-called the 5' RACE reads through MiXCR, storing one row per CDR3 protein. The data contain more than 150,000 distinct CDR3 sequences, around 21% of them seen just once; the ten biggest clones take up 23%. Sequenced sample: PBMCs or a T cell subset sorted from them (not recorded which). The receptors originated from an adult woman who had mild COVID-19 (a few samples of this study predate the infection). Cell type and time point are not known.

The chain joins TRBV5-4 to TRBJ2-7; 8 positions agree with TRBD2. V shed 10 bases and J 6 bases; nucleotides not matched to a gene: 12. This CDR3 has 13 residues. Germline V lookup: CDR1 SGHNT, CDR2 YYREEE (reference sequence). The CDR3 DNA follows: TGTGCCTGGAGCGGGAGTAAAAGGCTCGAGCAGTACTTC. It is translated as CAWSGSKRLEQYF.

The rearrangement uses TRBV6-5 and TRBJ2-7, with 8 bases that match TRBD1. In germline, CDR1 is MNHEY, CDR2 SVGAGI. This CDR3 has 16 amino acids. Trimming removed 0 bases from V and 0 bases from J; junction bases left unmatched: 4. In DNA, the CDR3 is TGTGCCAGCAGTTACTCGGGACAGGCCTACTCCTACGAGCAGTACTTC. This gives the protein CASSYSGQAYSYEQYF.

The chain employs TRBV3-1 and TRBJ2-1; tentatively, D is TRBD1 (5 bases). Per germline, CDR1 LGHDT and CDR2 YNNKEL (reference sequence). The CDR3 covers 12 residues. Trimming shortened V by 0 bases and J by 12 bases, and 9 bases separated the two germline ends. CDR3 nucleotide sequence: TGTGCCAGCAGCCAAGATCGGCAGGGGCAGTTCTTC. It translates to CASSQDRQGQFF.

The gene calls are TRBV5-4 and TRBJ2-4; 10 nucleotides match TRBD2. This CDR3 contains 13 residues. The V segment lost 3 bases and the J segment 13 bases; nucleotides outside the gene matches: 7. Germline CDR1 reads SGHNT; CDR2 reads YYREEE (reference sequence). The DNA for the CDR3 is TGTGCCAGCAGCTACGCCGGGACTAGCGACCAGTACTTC. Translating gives CASSYAGTSDQYF.

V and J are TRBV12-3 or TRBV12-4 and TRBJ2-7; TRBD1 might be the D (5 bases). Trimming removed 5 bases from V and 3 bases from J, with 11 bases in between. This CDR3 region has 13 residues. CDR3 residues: CASSAPGIYEQYF. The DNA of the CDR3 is TGTGCCAGCAGTGCCCCAGGGATCTACGAGCAGTACTTC.

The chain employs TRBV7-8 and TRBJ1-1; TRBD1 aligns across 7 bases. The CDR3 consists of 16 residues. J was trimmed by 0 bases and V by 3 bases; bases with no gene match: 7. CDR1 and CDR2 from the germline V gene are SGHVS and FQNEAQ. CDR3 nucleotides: TGTGCCAGCAGCTTTCAGCCGGGACAGCTGAACACTGAAGCTTTCTTT. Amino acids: CASSFQPGQLNTEAFF.

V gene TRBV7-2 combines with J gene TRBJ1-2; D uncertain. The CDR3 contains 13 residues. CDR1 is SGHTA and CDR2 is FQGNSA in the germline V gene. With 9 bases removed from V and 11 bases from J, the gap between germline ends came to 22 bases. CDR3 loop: CASDIGRMEAYTF. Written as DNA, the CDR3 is TGTGCCAGTGACATCGGGCGGATGGAAGCTTACACCTTC.

CDR3 loop: CASSSSGTSEFF. CDR3 DNA: TGTGCCAGCAGCTCTTCCGGGACATCGGAATTCTTC. V gene TRBV7-9 combines with J gene TRBJ2-1, with a tentative D call TRBD1 (6 bases). This CDR3 contains 12 residues. CDR1 and CDR2 (germline): SEHNR, FQNEAQ (reference sequence). Trimming took 4 bases from V and 16 from J, leaving 17 bases between them. The variable domain in full, completed from reference TRBV7-9 and TRBJ2-1, reads DTGVSQNPRHKITKRGQNVTFRCDPISEHNRLYWYRQTLGQGPEFLTYFQNEAQLEKSRLLSDRFSAERPKGSFSTLEIQRTEQGDSAMYLCASSSSGTSEFFGPGTRLTVL.

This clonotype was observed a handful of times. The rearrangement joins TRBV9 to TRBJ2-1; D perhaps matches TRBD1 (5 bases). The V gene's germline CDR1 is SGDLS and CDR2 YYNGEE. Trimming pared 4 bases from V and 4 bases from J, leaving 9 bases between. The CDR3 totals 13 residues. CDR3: CASSNAGYNEQFF. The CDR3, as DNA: TGTGCCAGCAGCAACGCAGGGTACAATGAGCAGTTCTTC.

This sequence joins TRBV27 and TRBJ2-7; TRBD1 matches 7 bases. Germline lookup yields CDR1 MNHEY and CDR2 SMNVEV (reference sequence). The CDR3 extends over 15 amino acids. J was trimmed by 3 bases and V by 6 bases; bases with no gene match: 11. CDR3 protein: CASRHKGAGGYEQYF. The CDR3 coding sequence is TGTGCCAGCAGACATAAGGGTGCAGGGGGCTACGAGCAGTACTTC.

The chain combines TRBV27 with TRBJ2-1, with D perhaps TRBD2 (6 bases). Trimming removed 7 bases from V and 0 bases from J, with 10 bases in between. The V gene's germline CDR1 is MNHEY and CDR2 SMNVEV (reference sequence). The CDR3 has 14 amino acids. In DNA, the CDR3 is TGTGCCAGCACTTGGGGAGGCTCCTACAATGAGCAGTTCTTC. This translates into CASTWGGSYNEQFF.

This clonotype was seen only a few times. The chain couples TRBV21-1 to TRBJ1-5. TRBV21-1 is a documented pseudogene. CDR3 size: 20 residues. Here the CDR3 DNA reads TGTGCCAGCAGCAAAGCGAGGTGGAGACCCCATCGATATAGCAATCAGCCCCAGCATTTT. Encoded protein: CASSKARWRPHRYSNQPQHF.

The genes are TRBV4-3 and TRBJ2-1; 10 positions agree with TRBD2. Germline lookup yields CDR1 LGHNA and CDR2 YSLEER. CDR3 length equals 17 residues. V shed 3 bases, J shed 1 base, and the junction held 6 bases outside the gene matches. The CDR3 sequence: CASSQEGLAISYNEQFF. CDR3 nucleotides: TGCGCCAGCAGCCAGGAGGGACTAGCGATTTCCTACAATGAGCAGTTCTTC.

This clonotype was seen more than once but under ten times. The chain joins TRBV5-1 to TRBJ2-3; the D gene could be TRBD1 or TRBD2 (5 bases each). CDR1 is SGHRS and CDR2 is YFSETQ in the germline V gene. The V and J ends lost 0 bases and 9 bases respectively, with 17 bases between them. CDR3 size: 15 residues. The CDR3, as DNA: TGCGCCAGCAGCTTGGAGGGTAGCGAAGGGGAAACGCAGTATTTT. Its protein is CASSLEGSEGETQYF.

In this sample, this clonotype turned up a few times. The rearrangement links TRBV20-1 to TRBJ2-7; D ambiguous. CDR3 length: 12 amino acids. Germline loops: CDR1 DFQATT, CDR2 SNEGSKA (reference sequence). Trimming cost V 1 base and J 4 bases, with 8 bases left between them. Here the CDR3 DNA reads TGCAGTGCTAGAGTTTCGCAGTACGAGCAGTACTTC. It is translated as CSARVSQYEQYF.

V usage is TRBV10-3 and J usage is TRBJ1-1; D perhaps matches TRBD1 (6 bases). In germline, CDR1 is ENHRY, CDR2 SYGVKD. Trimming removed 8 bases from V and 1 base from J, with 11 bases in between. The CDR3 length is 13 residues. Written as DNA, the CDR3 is TGTGCCATCGGGGGACAAACGAACACTGAAGCTTTCTTT. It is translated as CAIGGQTNTEAFF.

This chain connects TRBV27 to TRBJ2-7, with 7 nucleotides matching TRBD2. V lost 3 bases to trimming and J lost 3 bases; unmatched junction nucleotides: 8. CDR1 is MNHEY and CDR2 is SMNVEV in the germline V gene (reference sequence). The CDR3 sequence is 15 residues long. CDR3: CASSLASGPFYEQYF. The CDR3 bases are TGTGCCAGCAGTTTGGCTAGCGGTCCCTTCTACGAGCAGTACTTC.

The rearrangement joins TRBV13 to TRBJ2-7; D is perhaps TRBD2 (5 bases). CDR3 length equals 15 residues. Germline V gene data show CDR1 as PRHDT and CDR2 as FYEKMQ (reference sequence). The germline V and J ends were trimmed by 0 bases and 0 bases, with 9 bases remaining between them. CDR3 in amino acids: CASSLGGMSSYEQYF. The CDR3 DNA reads TGTGCCAGCAGCTTAGGCGGGATGAGCTCCTACGAGCAGTACTTC.

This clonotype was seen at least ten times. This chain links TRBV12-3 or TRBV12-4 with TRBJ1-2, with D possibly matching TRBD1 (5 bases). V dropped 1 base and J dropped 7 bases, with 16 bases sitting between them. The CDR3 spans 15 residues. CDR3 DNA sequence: TGTGCCAGCAGTTTAGGGTTTGGACATGAGGCTGGCTACACCTTC. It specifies CASSLGFGHEAGYTF.

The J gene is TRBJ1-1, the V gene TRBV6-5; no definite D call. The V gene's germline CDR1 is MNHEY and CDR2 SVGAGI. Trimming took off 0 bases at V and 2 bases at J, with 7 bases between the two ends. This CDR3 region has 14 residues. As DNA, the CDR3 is TGTGCCAGCAGTTACTCAGGCAGAAACACTGAAGCTTTCTTT. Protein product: CASSYSGRNTEAFF.

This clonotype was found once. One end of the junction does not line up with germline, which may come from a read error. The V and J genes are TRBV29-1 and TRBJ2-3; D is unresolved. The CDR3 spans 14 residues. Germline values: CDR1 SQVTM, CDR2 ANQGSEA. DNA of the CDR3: TGCATCGTTGTGTCTGGCCTCGGCACAGATACGCAGTATTTT. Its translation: CIVVSGLGTDTQYF.

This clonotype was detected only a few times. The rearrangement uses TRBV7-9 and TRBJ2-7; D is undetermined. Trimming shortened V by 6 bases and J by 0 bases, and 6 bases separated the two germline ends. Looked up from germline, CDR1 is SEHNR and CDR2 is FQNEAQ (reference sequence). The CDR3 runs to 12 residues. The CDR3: CASSRSSYEQYF. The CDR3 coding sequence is TGTGCCAGCAGTCGAAGCTCCTACGAGCAGTACTTC.

CDR3 amino acids: CASSPGDRNEQFF. CDR3 nucleotide sequence: TGTGCCAGCAGTCCCGGAGATCGCAATGAGCAGTTCTTC. The chain carries TRBV6-5 and TRBJ2-1; D gene ambiguous. The CDR3 runs 13 residues. Germline V gene data show CDR1 as MNHEY and CDR2 as SVGAGI. Trimming pared 5 bases from V and 6 bases from J, leaving 11 bases between.

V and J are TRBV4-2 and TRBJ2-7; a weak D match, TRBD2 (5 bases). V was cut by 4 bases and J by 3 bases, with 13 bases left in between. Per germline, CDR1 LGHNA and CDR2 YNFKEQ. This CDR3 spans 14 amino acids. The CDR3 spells CASSPEEVRYEQYF. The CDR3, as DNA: TGTGCCAGCAGCCCCGAGGAGGTCCGCTACGAGCAGTACTTC.

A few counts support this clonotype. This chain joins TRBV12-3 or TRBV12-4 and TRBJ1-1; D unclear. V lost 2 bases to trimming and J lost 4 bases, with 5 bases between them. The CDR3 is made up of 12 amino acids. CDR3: CASSLYITEAFF. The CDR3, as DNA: TGTGCCAGCAGTTTATATATCACTGAAGCTTTCTTT.

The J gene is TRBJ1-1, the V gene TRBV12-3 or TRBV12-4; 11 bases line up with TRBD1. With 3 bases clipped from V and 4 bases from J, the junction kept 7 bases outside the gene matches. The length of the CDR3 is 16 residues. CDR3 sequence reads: CASSFAGTGGSTEAFF. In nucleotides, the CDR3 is TGTGCCAGCAGTTTCGCAGGGACAGGGGGAAGCACTGAAGCTTTCTTT.

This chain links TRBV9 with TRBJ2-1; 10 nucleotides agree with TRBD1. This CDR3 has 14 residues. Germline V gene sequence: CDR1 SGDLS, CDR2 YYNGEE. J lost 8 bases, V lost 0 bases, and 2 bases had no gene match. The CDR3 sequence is CASSVGGTGDEQFF. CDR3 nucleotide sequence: TGTGCCAGCAGCGTAGGAGGGACAGGGGATGAGCAGTTCTTC.

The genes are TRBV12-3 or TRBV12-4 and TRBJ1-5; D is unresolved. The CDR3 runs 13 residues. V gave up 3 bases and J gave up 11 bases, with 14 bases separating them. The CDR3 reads CASSFLEWEAQHF. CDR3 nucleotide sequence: TGTGCCAGCAGTTTTTTGGAGTGGGAAGCCCAGCATTTT.